The text below deals with one T cell receptor beta chain. Authors' processing steps: Reference gene primer amplification gave nucleated cell count estimates. Sequencing was performed with immunoSEQ multiplex PCR; in TCRdb, only in-frame clones are kept and a portion is missing. The DNA gave D and trimming, while V, J and clone size come from that table. Of about 250,000 clones listed, around nine tenths are singletons. J gave up 4 bases and V 2 bases, and 5 bases lay outside the gene matches. The CDR3 extends over 15 amino acids. Germline CDR1 reads SGDLS; CDR2 reads YYNGEE. The sample is drawn from a study of blood T cell repertoires in COVID-19.

Sequenced: peripheral blood. The chain links TRBV9 to TRBJ2-3; 9 positions agree with TRBD1. The clonotype was recovered from a woman in her sixties or seventies who had recovered from COVID-19. The CDR3 nucleotides read TGTGCCAGCAGCGTGGACAGGGGAGGCGCAGATACGCAGTATTTT. Protein product: CASSVDRGGADTQYF.